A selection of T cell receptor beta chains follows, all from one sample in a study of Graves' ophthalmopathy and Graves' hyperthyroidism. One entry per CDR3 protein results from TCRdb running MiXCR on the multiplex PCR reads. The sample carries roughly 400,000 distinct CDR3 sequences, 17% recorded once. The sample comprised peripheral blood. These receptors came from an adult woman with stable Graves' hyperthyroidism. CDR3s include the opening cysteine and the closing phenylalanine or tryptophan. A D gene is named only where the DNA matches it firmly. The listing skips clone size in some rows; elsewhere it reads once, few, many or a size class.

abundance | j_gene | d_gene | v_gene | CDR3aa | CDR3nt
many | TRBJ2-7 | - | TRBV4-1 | CASSQIQSGEQYF | TGCGCCAGCAGCCAAATACAGTCCGGAGAGCAGTACTTC
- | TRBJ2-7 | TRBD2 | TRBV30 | CAWSTPSTSGSYEQYF | TGTGCCTGGAGTACCCCCTCTACTAGCGGGAGCTACGAGCAGTACTTC
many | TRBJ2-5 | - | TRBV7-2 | CTSSLSETQYF | TGTACCAGCAGCTTATCCGAGACCCAGTACTTC
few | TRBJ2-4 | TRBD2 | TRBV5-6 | CASRRLAGDRLKNIQYF | TGTGCCAGCAGGAGACTAGCGGGAGATAGGTTGAAAAACATTCAGTACTTC
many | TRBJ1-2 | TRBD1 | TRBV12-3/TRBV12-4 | CASRLGTGGLGYTF | TGTGCCAGCAGGCTAGGGACAGGGGGACTTGGCTACACCTTC
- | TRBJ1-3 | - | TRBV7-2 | CASSSNGYSGNTIYF | TGTGCCAGCAGCTCCAACGGATACTCTGGAAACACCATATATTTT
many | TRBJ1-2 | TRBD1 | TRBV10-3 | CAISEDRAYGYTF | TGTGCCATCAGTGAGGACAGGGCCTATGGCTACACCTTC
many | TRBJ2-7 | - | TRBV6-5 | CASTKEGPRYEQYF | TGTGCCAGCACTAAGGAGGGGCCAAGGTACGAGCAGTACTTC
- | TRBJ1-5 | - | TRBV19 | CASSIKANQPQHF | TGTGCCAGTAGTATAAAGGCCAATCAGCCCCAGCATTTT
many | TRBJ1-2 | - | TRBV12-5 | CASGQTYGYTF | TGTGCTAGTGGGCAGACGTATGGCTACACCTTC
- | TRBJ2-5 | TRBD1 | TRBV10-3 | CAISEQGGGETQYF | TGTGCCATCAGTGAGCAAGGGGGCGGAGAGACCCAGTACTTC
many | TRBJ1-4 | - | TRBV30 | CACDPGATNEKLFF | TGTGCCTGCGACCCGGGAGCAACTAATGAAAAACTGTTTTTT
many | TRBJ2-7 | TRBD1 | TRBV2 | CASRDTGDFEQYF | TGTGCCAGCAGGGATACAGGGGATTTCGAGCAGTACTTC
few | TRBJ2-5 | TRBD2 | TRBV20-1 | CSAPPSSGSVSETQYF | TGCAGTGCTCCGCCCAGCAGCGGGAGTGTGTCAGAGACCCAGTACTTC
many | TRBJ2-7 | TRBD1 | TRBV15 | CATSAGTGYSYEQYF | TGTGCCACCAGCGCCGGGACAGGATACTCCTACGAGCAGTACTTC
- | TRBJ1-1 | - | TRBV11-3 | CASSLSRDDFGAFF | TGTGCCAGCAGCTTAAGCAGAGACGACTTTGGAGCTTTCTTT
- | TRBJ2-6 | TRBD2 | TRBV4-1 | CASSGLAGISGANVLTF | TGCGCCAGCAGCGGACTAGCGGGTATCTCTGGGGCCAACGTCCTGACTTTC
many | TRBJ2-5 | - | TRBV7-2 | CASSLALGFSQETQYF | TGTGCCAGCAGCTTAGCTTTGGGATTCTCTCAAGAGACCCAGTACTTC
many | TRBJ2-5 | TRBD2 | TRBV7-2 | CASSLVAGGNYKETQYF | TGTGCCAGCAGCTTAGTAGCGGGAGGTAACTACAAGGAGACCCAGTACTTC
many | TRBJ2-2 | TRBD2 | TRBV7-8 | CASRLAGGGTGELFF | TGTGCCAGTAGACTAGCGGGGGGAGGGACCGGGGAGCTGTTTTTT
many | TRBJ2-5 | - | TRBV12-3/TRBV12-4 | CASSTGTTSPQETQYF | TGTGCCAGCAGTACCGGGACGACGAGTCCTCAAGAGACCCAGTACTTC
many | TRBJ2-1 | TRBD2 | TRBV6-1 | CASRREGLDNEQFF | TGTGCCAGCAGGAGGGAGGGCCTAGACAATGAGCAGTTCTTC
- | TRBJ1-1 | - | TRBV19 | CAGSMSTEAFF | TGTGCCGGTAGTATGAGCACTGAAGCTTTCTTT
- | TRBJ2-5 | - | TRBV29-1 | CSGTGLGVETQYF | TGCAGCGGGACGGGCCTCGGGGTAGAGACCCAGTACTTC
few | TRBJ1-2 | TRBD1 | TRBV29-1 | CSAQTHPRDRGGYTF | TGCAGCGCCCAAACCCACCCCCGGGACAGGGGCGGCTACACCTTC
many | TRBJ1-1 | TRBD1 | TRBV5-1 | CASSSAGQGWAEAFF | TGCGCCAGCAGCTCGGCAGGACAGGGGTGGGCTGAAGCTTTCTTT
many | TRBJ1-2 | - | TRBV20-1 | CSAGSGPNYGYTF | TGCAGTGCCGGCTCGGGGCCCAACTATGGCTACACCTTC
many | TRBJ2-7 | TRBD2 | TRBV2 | CASAGGSSGVYEQYF | TGTGCCAGTGCGGGCGGCTCTAGCGGGGTGTACGAGCAGTACTTC
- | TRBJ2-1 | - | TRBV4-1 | CASSQIQGSYNEQFF | TGCGCCAGCAGCCAAATACAGGGCTCCTACAATGAGCAGTTCTTC
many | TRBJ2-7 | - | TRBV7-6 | CASSPPRAGNEQYF | TGTGCCAGCAGCCCACCTAGGGCCGGGAACGAGCAGTACTTC
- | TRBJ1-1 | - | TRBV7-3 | CASSLGPPPNTEAFF | TGTGCCAGCAGCTTGGGTCCTCCGCCAAACACTGAAGCTTTCTTT
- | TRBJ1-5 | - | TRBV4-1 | CASSLTSGGSVGNQPQHF | TGCGCCAGCAGCCTAACCTCGGGAGGGTCGGTGGGCAATCAGCCCCAGCATTTT
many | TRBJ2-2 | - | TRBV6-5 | CASSYSSETGELFF | TGTGCCAGCAGTTACTCATCAGAAACCGGGGAGCTGTTTTTT